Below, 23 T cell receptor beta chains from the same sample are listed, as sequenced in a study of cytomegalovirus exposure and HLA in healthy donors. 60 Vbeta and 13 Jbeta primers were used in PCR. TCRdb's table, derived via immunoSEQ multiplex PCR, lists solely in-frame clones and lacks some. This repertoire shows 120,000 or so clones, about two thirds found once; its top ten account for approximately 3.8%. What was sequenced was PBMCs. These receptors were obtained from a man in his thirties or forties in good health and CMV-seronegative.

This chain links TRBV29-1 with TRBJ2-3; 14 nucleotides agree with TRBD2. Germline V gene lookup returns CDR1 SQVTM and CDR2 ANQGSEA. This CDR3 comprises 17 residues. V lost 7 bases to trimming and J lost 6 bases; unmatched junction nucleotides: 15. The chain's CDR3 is CSAARPGLAGGGDTQYF. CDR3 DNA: TGCAGCGCCGCCCGGCCCGGACTAGCGGGGGGTGGGGATACGCAGTATTTT.

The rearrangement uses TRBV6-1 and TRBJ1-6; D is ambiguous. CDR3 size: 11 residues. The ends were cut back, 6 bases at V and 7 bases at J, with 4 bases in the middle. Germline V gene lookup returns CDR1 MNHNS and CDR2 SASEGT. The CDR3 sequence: CASRENSPLHF. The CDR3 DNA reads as TGTGCCAGCAGGGAGAATTCACCCCTCCACTTT.

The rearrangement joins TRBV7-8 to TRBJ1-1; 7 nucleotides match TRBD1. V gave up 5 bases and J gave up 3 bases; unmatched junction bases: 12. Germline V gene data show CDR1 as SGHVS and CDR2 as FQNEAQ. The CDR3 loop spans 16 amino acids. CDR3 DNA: TGTGCCAGCAGCCCAGGAAAAGCAGGGGGACACACTGAAGCTTTCTTT. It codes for CASSPGKAGGHTEAFF.

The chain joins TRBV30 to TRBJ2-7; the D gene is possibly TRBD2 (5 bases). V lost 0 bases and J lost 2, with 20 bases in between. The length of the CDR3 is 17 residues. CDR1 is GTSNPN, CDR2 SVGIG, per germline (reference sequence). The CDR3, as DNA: TGTGCCTGGAGTGTACTATCCGGGAAGACCTCCCCCTACGAGCAGTACTTC. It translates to CAWSVLSGKTSPYEQYF. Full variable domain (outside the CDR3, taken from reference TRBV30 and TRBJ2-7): SQTIHQWPATLVQPVGSPLSLECTVEGTSNPNLYWYRQAAGRGLQLLFYSVGIGQISSEVPQNLSASRPQDRQFILSSKKLLLSDSGFYLCAWSVLSGKTSPYEQYFGPGTRLTVT.

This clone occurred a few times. CDR3 amino acids: CASSPGGRSGDEQFF. The CDR3 region has the DNA TGTGCCAGCAGCCCAGGGGGGCGGTCAGGGGATGAGCAGTTCTTC. The V and J genes are TRBV11-2 and TRBJ2-1, with D possibly matching TRBD1 (7 bases). CDR1 and CDR2 from the germline V gene are SGHAT and FQNNGV. CDR3 length: 15 amino acids. The germline V and J ends were trimmed by 5 bases and 8 bases, with 19 bases remaining between them. Variable domain in full (rest from reference TRBV11-2 and TRBJ2-1): EAGVAQSPRYKIIEKRQSVAFWCNPISGHATLYWYQQILGQGPKLLIQFQNNGVVDDSQLPKDRFSAERLKGVDSTLKIQPAKLEDSAVYLCASSPGGRSGDEQFFGPGTRLTVL.

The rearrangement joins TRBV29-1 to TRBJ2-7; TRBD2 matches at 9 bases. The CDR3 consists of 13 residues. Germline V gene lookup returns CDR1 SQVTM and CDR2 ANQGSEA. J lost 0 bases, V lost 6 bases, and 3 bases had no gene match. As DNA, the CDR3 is TGCAGCGTAAAGCGGGGGGACTCCTACGAGCAGTACTTC. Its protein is CSVKRGDSYEQYF.

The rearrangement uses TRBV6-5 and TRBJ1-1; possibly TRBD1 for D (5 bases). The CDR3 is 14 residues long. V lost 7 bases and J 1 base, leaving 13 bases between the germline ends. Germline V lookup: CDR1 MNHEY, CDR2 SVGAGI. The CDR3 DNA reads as TGTGCCAGCACCAAGGTAGGGGAGAACACTGAAGCTTTCTTT. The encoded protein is CASTKVGENTEAFF.

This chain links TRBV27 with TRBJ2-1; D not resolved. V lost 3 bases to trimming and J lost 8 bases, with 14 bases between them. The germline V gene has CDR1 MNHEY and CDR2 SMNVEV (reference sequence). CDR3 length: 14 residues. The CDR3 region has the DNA TGTGCCAGCAGTTTTCTAGGAACGTCTTATGAGCAGTTCTTC. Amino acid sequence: CASSFLGTSYEQFF.

This chain's CDR3 is CASSSGTGVEQYF. Written as DNA, the CDR3 is TGTGCCAGCAGCTCAGGGACAGGGGTCGAGCAGTACTTC. This sequence joins TRBV7-8 and TRBJ2-7; TRBD1 matches at 10 bases. This CDR3 has 13 residues. V lost 4 bases and J lost 6; bases outside the gene matches: 3. CDR1 SGHVS and CDR2 FQNEAQ come from the germline V gene.

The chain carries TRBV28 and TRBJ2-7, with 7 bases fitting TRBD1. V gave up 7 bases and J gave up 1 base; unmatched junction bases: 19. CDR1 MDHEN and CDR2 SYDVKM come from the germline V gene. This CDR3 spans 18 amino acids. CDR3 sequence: CASTETIGTALHSYEQYF. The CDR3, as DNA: TGTGCCAGCACGGAGACGATCGGGACAGCCCTACATTCCTACGAGCAGTACTTC.

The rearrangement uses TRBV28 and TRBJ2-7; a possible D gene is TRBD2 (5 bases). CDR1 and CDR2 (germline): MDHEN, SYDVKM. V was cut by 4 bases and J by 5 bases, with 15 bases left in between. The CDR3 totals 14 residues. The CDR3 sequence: CASSSRGIGNEQYF. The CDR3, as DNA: TGTGCCAGCAGTTCCCGGGGAATCGGCAACGAGCAGTACTTC.

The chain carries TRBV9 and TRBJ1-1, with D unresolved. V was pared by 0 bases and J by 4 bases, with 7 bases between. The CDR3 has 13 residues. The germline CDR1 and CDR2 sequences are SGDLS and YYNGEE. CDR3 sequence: CASSVGYGTEAFF. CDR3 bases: TGTGCCAGCAGCGTAGGTTACGGCACTGAAGCTTTCTTT.

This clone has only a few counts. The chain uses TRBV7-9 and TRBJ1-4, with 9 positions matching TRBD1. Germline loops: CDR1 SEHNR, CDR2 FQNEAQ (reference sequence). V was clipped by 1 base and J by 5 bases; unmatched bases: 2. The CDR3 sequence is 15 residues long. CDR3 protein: CASSLEGQGNEKLFF. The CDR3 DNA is TGTGCCAGCAGCTTAGAAGGACAGGGGAATGAAAAACTGTTTTTT. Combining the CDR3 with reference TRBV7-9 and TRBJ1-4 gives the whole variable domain DTGVSQNPRHKITKRGQNVTFRCDPISEHNRLYWYRQTLGQGPEFLTYFQNEAQLEKSRLLSDRFSAERPKGSFSTLEIQRTEQGDSAMYLCASSLEGQGNEKLFFGSGTQLSVL.

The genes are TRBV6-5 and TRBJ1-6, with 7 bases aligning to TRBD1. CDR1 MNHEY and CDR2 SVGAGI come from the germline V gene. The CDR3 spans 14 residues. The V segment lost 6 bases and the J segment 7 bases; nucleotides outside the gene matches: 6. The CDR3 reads CASSPGTENSPLHF. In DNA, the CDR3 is TGTGCCAGCAGCCCAGGGACAGAGAATTCACCCCTCCACTTT.

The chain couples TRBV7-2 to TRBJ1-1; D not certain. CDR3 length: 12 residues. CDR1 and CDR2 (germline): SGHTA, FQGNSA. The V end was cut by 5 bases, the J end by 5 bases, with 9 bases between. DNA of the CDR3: TGTGCCAGCAGCCACACGGGAACTGAAGCTTTCTTT. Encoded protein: CASSHTGTEAFF.

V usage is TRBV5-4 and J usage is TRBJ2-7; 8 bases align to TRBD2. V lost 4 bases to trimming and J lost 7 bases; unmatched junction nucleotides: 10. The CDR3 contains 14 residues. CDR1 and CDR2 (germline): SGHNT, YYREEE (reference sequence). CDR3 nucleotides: TGTGCCAGCAGCCCGGGGGGGGTGGGTATGGAGCAGTACTTC. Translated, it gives CASSPGGVGMEQYF.

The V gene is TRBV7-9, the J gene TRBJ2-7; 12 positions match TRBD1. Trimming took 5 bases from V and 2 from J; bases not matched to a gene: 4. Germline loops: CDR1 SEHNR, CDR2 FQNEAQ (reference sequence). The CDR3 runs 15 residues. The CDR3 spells CASSRGQGAPYEQYF. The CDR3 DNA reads TGTGCCAGCAGCCGGGGACAGGGGGCCCCCTACGAGCAGTACTTC.

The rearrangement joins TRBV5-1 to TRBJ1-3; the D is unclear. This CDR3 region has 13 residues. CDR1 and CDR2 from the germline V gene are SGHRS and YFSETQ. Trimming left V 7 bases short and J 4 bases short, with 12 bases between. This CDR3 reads CASGIEGGNTIYF. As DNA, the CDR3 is TGCGCCAGCGGTATAGAGGGAGGAAACACCATATATTTT.

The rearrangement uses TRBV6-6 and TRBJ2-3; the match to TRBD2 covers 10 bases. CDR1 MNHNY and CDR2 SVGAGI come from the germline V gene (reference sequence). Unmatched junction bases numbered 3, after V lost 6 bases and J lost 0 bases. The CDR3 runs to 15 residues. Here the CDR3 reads CASSLAGASTDTQYF. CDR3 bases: TGTGCCAGCAGCCTAGCGGGGGCAAGCACAGATACGCAGTATTTT.

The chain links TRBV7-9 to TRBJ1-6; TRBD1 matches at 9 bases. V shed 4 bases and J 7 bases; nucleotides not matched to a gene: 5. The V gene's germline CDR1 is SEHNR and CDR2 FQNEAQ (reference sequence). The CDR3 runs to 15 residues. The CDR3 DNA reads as TGTGCCAGCAGCTGGGACAGGGTGGGGAATTCACCCCTCCACTTT. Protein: CASSWDRVGNSPLHF.

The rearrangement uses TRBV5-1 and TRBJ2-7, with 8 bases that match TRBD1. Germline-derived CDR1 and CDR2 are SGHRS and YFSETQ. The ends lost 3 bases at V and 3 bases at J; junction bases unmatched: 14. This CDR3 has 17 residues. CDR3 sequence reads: CASSWDPGTGQGYEQYF. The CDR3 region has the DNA TGCGCCAGCAGCTGGGACCCGGGGACAGGTCAGGGCTACGAGCAGTACTTC. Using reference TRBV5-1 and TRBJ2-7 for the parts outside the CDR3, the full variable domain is KAGVTQTPRYLIKTRGQQVTLSCSPISGHRSVSWYQQTPGQGLQFLFEYFSETQRNKGNFPGRFSGRQFSNSRSEMNVSTLELGDSALYLCASSWDPGTGQGYEQYFGPGTRLTVT.

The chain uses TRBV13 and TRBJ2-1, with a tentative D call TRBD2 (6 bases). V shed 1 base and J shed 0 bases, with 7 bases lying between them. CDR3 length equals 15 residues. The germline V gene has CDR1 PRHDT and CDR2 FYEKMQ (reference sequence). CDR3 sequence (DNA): TGTGCCAGCAGCTTAGACGGGAGCTCCTACAATGAGCAGTTCTTC. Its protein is CASSLDGSSYNEQFF.

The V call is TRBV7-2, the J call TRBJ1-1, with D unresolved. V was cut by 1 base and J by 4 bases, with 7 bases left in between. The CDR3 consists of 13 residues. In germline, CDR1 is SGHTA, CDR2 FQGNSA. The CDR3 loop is CASSLGGGTEAFF. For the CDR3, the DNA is TGTGCCAGCAGCTTAGGGGGAGGCACTGAAGCTTTCTTT.